A single sample is the source of the 27 T cell receptor beta chains below, sequenced in a study of cytomegalovirus exposure and HLA in healthy donors. Primers: 60 Vbeta forward and 13 Jbeta reverse. Using immunoSEQ multiplex PCR, the repertoire was profiled, and TCRdb retains in-frame clones only, with some absent. This sample contains roughly 120,000 clones. The sequenced sample was PBMCs. Receptors were obtained from a man in his forties in good health and CMV-seronegative.

V is TRBV12-5 and J is TRBJ2-1; 11 bases are a match to TRBD2. Per germline, CDR1 LGHNT and CDR2 FRNRAP. V shed 6 bases and J 4 bases; nucleotides not matched to a gene: 8. The CDR3 contains 16 residues. CDR3 sequence (DNA): TGTGCTAGTGGCCGGGAACTAGCGGGAGAGTACAATGAGCAGTTCTTC. Protein: CASGRELAGEYNEQFF.

The chain links TRBV5-6 to TRBJ1-2; TRBD1 agrees at 8 bases. This CDR3 spans 16 amino acids. The trim removed 4 bases at V and 0 bases at J, leaving 8 bases unmatched. Germline CDR1 SGHDT, CDR2 YYEEEE. CDR3 in DNA: TGTGCCAGCAGCCCCCGGGCAGGGGGCTCTAACTATGGCTACACCTTC. Translation: CASSPRAGGSNYGYTF.

V usage is TRBV7-6 and J usage is TRBJ1-5, with a weak D call TRBD1 (6 bases). CDR1 and CDR2 from the germline V gene are SGHVS and FNYEAQ. V was clipped by 1 base and J by 7 bases, with 8 bases between them. This CDR3 has 13 amino acids. The CDR3 DNA reads as TGTGCCAGCAGCTTAGAGGGGGTACAGCCCCAGCATTTT. Translated: CASSLEGVQPQHF.

The rearrangement links TRBV27 to TRBJ1-2, with D possibly matching TRBD1 (6 bases). Trimming shortened V by 3 bases and J by 4 bases, and 9 bases separated the two germline ends. Germline loops: CDR1 MNHEY, CDR2 SMNVEV (reference sequence). The CDR3 extends over 13 amino acids. The CDR3 loop reads CASSFRGSYGYTF. The CDR3 nucleotides read TGTGCCAGCAGTTTCAGGGGCAGCTATGGCTACACCTTC.

The chain links TRBV10-3 to TRBJ1-4; 9 bases fit TRBD1. Germline V lookup: CDR1 ENHRY, CDR2 SYGVKD. J was trimmed by 8 bases and V by 4 bases; bases with no gene match: 14. The CDR3 is 17 amino acids. CDR3 DNA: TGTGCCATCAGTGCCGTCCCGGGACAGGGCCTAGGGGAAAAACTGTTTTTT. It is translated as CAISAVPGQGLGEKLFF.

The chain employs TRBV30 and TRBJ1-3; 7 positions match TRBD1. Germline V gene lookup returns CDR1 GTSNPN and CDR2 SVGIG (reference sequence). Unmatched junction bases numbered 13, after V lost 2 bases and J lost 6 bases. The CDR3 consists of 16 residues. The CDR3 bases are TGTGCCTGGAGTAGCCCCCGGACAGGAGGGGAAAACACCATATATTTT. This sequence encodes CAWSSPRTGGENTIYF. The whole variable domain, remainder taken from reference TRBV30 and TRBJ1-3, is SQTIHQWPATLVQPVGSPLSLECTVEGTSNPNLYWYRQAAGRGLQLLFYSVGIGQISSEVPQNLSASRPQDRQFILSSKKLLLSDSGFYLCAWSSPRTGGENTIYFGEGSWLTVV.

The CDR3 sequence is CASSSRGFAYEQYF. CDR3 DNA: TGTGCCAGCAGTTCGAGGGGGTTCGCCTACGAGCAGTACTTC. The rearrangement joins TRBV6-5 to TRBJ2-7; perhaps TRBD1 as D (6 bases). The V gene's germline CDR1 is MNHEY and CDR2 SVGAGI. The CDR3 is made up of 14 amino acids. Trimming stripped 4 bases from V and 2 bases from J, with 12 bases between.

J is TRBJ2-2 and V is TRBV7-2; 8 bases are a match to TRBD2. From germline, CDR1 is SGHTA and CDR2 FQGNSA. This CDR3 is 16 amino acids long. The V gene end was trimmed by 5 bases and the J gene end by 3 bases; junction bases not matched to a gene: 8. The CDR3 DNA reads TGTGCCAGCAGCCGAGGGGGAGCGGGGGACACCGGGGAGCTGTTTTTT. Its translation: CASSRGGAGDTGELFF.

The V gene is TRBV6-1, the J gene TRBJ1-5, with TRBD1 identical over 8 bases. Trimming at V came to 2 bases and at J to 5 bases, leaving 11 bases not matched to a gene. The CDR3 is 17 residues long. The V gene's germline CDR1 is MNHNS and CDR2 SASEGT. The DNA of the CDR3 is TGTGCCAGCAGTGAAAGGCGGGGGACAGGTGCCTATCAGCCCCAGCATTTT. This translates into CASSERRGTGAYQPQHF.

The rearrangement links TRBV5-4 to TRBJ2-5; 8 positions match TRBD1. The J call could be wrong; TRBJ2-7 is a better fit for the DNA end. Germline values: CDR1 SGHNT, CDR2 YYREEE (reference sequence). The CDR3 spans 15 residues. The CDR3 DNA follows: TGTGCCAGCAGCACCGGACAGGGCCGACAATACGAGCAGTACTTC. Protein sequence: CASSTGQGRQYEQYF.

The chain carries TRBV7-9 and TRBJ2-5; a weak D match, TRBD2 (6 bases). The germline gives CDR1 SEHNR, CDR2 FQNEAQ (reference sequence). This CDR3 is 15 amino acids long. Trimming left V 5 bases short and J 5 bases short, with 18 bases between. Here the CDR3 DNA reads TGTGCCAGCAGCCGAAGAGGACAAGCGGGCGAGACCCAGTACTTC. Translation: CASSRRGQAGETQYF.

The chain links TRBV11-1 to TRBJ1-2; a possible D gene is TRBD1 (6 bases). Trimming took off 5 bases at V and 0 bases at J, with 13 bases between the two ends. CDR1 and CDR2 (germline): SGHAT, FQDESV (reference sequence). The CDR3 spans 15 residues. This chain's CDR3 is CASSPTGRANYGYTF. The CDR3 DNA reads as TGTGCCAGCAGCCCAACAGGGCGCGCTAACTATGGCTACACCTTC.

The rearrangement joins TRBV10-3 to TRBJ2-3, with 10 bases identical to TRBD2. Germline V gene lookup returns CDR1 ENHRY and CDR2 SYGVKD. J gave up 2 bases and V 4 bases, and 9 bases lay outside the gene matches. The CDR3 has 17 residues. The CDR3 DNA is TGTGCCATCAGTGGGGAGAGCGGGAGGGCCGCCACAGATACGCAGTATTTT. It encodes CAISGESGRAATDTQYF.

V gene TRBV11-3 combines with J gene TRBJ1-1; D possibly corresponds to TRBD1 (5 bases). V was shortened by 3 bases and J by 6 bases, with 23 bases between the two germline ends. This CDR3 contains 17 residues. Germline values: CDR1 SGHNT, CDR2 YENEEA. The CDR3 region has the DNA TGTGCCAGCAGCTTGGAACTCCGGGATAACTGGGGGGCTGAAGCTTTCTTT. Its protein is CASSLELRDNWGAEAFF.

The chain is built from TRBV6-1 and TRBJ2-7; TRBD1 aligns across 10 bases. There are 14 residues in the CDR3. The junction had 9 bases not matched to a gene; V was cut back by 6 bases and J by 7 bases. CDR1 and CDR2 from the germline V gene are MNHNS and SASEGT. CDR3 nucleotides: TGTGCCAGCAGAAGACCGGGACAGGGGTGGGAGCAGTACTTC. Protein: CASRRPGQGWEQYF.

The J gene is TRBJ1-4, the V gene TRBV4-2; 9 bases are shared with TRBD1. Looked up from germline, CDR1 is LGHNA and CDR2 is YNFKEQ. The CDR3 loop spans 15 amino acids. V was pared by 4 bases and J by 5 bases, with 5 bases of the junction left unmatched. CDR3 residues: CASSRGDRENEKLFF. The CDR3 nucleotides are TGTGCCAGCAGCCGGGGGGACAGGGAGAATGAAAAACTGTTTTTT.

The chain joins TRBV27 to TRBJ1-2; no clear D. The CDR3 sequence is 14 residues long. Per the germline V gene, CDR1 is MNHEY and CDR2 is SMNVEV (reference sequence). V was shortened by 6 bases and J by 1 base, with 12 bases between the two germline ends. CDR3 sequence: CASSPREVNYGYTF. CDR3 in DNA: TGTGCCAGCAGCCCTCGGGAGGTTAACTATGGCTACACCTTC.

The chain uses TRBV7-2 and TRBJ2-1; unclear D gene. The CDR3 loop spans 14 amino acids. V lost 4 bases to trimming and J lost 3 bases, with 10 bases between them. Germline V gives CDR1 SGHTA, CDR2 FQGNSA. As DNA, the CDR3 is TGTGCCAGCAGCTCCCACAGTTTCTACAATGAGCAGTTCTTC. It is translated as CASSSHSFYNEQFF.

The rearrangement joins TRBV4-2 to TRBJ2-7; the match to TRBD1 covers 10 bases. This CDR3 spans 16 amino acids. The V gene end was trimmed by 0 bases and the J gene end by 3 bases; junction bases not matched to a gene: 5. CDR1 is LGHNA and CDR2 is YNFKEQ in the germline V gene. The CDR3 protein is CASSQEIRDRGYEQYF. The DNA for the CDR3 is TGTGCCAGCAGCCAAGAAATCCGGGACAGGGGCTACGAGCAGTACTTC.

The chain couples TRBV27 to TRBJ2-7; TRBD1 might be the D (5 bases). V was pared by 5 bases and J by 2 bases, with 13 bases between. CDR1 and CDR2 (germline): MNHEY, SMNVEV (reference sequence). The CDR3 runs to 14 residues. CDR3 residues: CASSHPTATYEQYF. The CDR3 bases are TGTGCCAGCAGTCACCCGACAGCAACCTACGAGCAGTACTTC.

The chain employs TRBV4-2 and TRBJ2-7, with 11 bases fitting TRBD2. The CDR3 is 16 amino acids. Trimming removed 2 bases from V and 5 bases from J; junction bases left unmatched: 8. CDR1 is LGHNA and CDR2 is YNFKEQ in the germline V gene. The CDR3 region has the DNA TGTGCCAGCAGCCAAAGGCTAGCGGGAGGAGGGGACGAGCAGTACTTC. Protein sequence: CASSQRLAGGGDEQYF.

The genes are TRBV30 and TRBJ1-1; perhaps TRBD1 as D (5 bases). The length of the CDR3 is 12 residues. Germline V gives CDR1 GTSNPN, CDR2 SVGIG (reference sequence). Trimming left V 2 bases short and J 5 bases short, with 9 bases between. The CDR3: CAWSKGYTEAFF. DNA of the CDR3: TGTGCCTGGAGTAAGGGGTATACTGAAGCTTTCTTT.

CDR3 sequence (DNA): TGTGCCAGTAGTATCCCAGCCAGGGCCAATACCCAAGAGACCCAGTACTTC. Its protein product is CASSIPARANTQETQYF. This sequence joins TRBV19 and TRBJ2-5; perhaps TRBD1 as D (5 bases). The V gene lost 3 bases and the J gene lost 1 base, with 18 bases spanning the gap. Per germline, CDR1 LNHDA and CDR2 SQIVND (reference sequence). The CDR3 has 17 residues.

The gene calls are TRBV19 and TRBJ2-1; 10 nucleotides agree with TRBD2. The CDR3 totals 17 residues. Germline V gene sequence: CDR1 LNHDA, CDR2 SQIVND (reference sequence). V shed 4 bases, J shed 0 bases, and the junction held 6 bases outside the gene matches. The CDR3 DNA reads TGTGCCAGTAGTAGCGCTAGCGGGGGCTTCTCCTACAATGAGCAGTTCTTC. This gives the protein CASSSASGGFSYNEQFF.

The V gene is TRBV13, the J gene TRBJ2-3; TRBD1 might be the D (5 bases). This CDR3 is 15 amino acids long. Per the germline V gene, CDR1 is PRHDT and CDR2 is FYEKMQ (reference sequence). Trimming left V 2 bases short and J 3 bases short, with 12 bases between. The DNA of the CDR3 is TGTGCCAGCAGCTTACGTCAGGGCTTGACAGATACGCAGTATTTT. Translating gives CASSLRQGLTDTQYF. The full variable domain, with the rest looked up from reference TRBV13 and TRBJ2-3, is AAGVIQSPRHLIKEKRETATLKCYPIPRHDTVYWYQQGPGQDPQFLISFYEKMQSDKGSIPDRFSAQQFSDYHSELNMSSLELGDSALYFCASSLRQGLTDTQYFGPGTRLTVL.

The chain joins TRBV7-9 to TRBJ2-7, with a tentative D call TRBD1 (6 bases). Per germline, CDR1 SEHNR and CDR2 FQNEAQ (reference sequence). The CDR3 is 14 amino acids. Trimming cost V 5 bases and J 3 bases, with 14 bases left between them. CDR3 in DNA: TGTGCCAGCAGCCGAGGAGACAGGAACTACGAGCAGTACTTC. Translating it yields CASSRGDRNYEQYF. Together with reference TRBV7-9 and TRBJ2-7, the CDR3 gives the full variable domain: DTGVSQNPRHKITKRGQNVTFRCDPISEHNRLYWYRQTLGQGPEFLTYFQNEAQLEKSRLLSDRFSAERPKGSFSTLEIQRTEQGDSAMYLCASSRGDRNYEQYFGPGTRLTVT.

J is TRBJ1-1 and V is TRBV9; D gene unclear. V was clipped by 1 base and J by 1 base, with 8 bases between them. This CDR3 has 14 residues. Germline V gene data show CDR1 as SGDLS and CDR2 as YYNGEE. The CDR3, as DNA: TGTGCCAGCAGCGTAATTGGAGGGAACACTGAAGCTTTCTTT. This sequence encodes CASSVIGGNTEAFF.